What follows are 12 T cell receptor beta chains derived from one specimen sequenced in a study of cytomegalovirus exposure and HLA in healthy donors. The assay was immunoSEQ multiplex PCR, and TCRdb's table has in-frame clones only and misses some. This table has around 70,000 clones, 85% to 95% appearing once. The sample comprised PBMCs. Every receptor here comes from a man aged 18 to 30 in good health and CMV-seronegative.

The CDR3 DNA follows: TGTGCCAGCAGCAACCGGGACAGGGGGTTCTATGGCTACACCTTC. Amino acid sequence: CASSNRDRGFYGYTF. The gene calls are TRBV11-2 and TRBJ1-2, with TRBD1 identical over 11 bases. The V gene's germline CDR1 is SGHAT and CDR2 FQNNGV. V trimming: 5 bases; J trimming: 4 bases; junction bases outside the gene matches: 6. The CDR3 is made up of 15 amino acids.

The chain uses TRBV9 and TRBJ2-5; 8 bases line up with TRBD2. This CDR3 spans 15 amino acids. With V trimmed by 0 bases and J by 4 bases, 5 bases remained unmatched. CDR1 SGDLS and CDR2 YYNGEE come from the germline V gene. The CDR3 DNA follows: TGTGCCAGCAGCGTAGGAATTAGCGGGGTAGAGACCCAGTACTTC. Translation: CASSVGISGVETQYF.

The CDR3 is CAIGTGTPITGELFF. CDR3 bases: TGTGCCATCGGGACAGGGACTCCGATTACCGGGGAGCTGTTTTTT. This chain uses TRBV10-3 with TRBJ2-2; 9 nucleotides match TRBD1. With 8 bases clipped from V and 5 bases from J, the junction kept 9 bases outside the gene matches. Germline V CDR1 and CDR2: ENHRY, SYGVKD. The CDR3 length is 15 residues.

The chain employs TRBV7-8 and TRBJ2-2; 13 bases map to TRBD2. Germline trimming cut 4 bases from V and 6 bases from J; bases unmatched to any gene: 2. The germline CDR1 and CDR2 sequences are SGHVS and FQNEAQ. The CDR3 runs to 15 residues. CDR3 sequence reads: CASSWGLAGPGELFF. In nucleotides, the CDR3 is TGTGCCAGCAGCTGGGGACTAGCGGGGCCCGGGGAGCTGTTTTTT.

The rearrangement links TRBV2 to TRBJ2-7, with 9 positions matching TRBD2. The CDR3 is 16 amino acids. After removal of 5 bases from V and 3 bases from J, the junction contained 11 bases not matched to a gene. CDR1 and CDR2 from the germline V gene are SNHLY and FYNNEI. The CDR3 DNA follows: TGTGCCAGCAGTTCTTATTTTAGCGGGGGACTCTACGAGCAGTACTTC. Translation gives CASSSYFSGGLYEQYF.

This clone was seen only once. The chain joins TRBV9 to TRBJ2-2, with a possible D match to TRBD1 (5 bases). Trimming removed 4 bases at V and 5 bases at J, with 12 bases between. The CDR3 totals 14 residues. Germline values: CDR1 SGDLS, CDR2 YYNGEE. The chain's CDR3 is CASSSPQGTGELFF. CDR3 bases: TGTGCCAGCAGCTCACCTCAGGGTACCGGGGAGCTGTTTTTT.

The chain couples TRBV7-3 to TRBJ1-1, with D maybe TRBD1 (6 bases). CDR3 length equals 14 residues. In germline, CDR1 is SGHTA, CDR2 FQGTGA. Trimming cost V 3 bases and J 5 bases, with 13 bases left between them. CDR3 loop: CASSFLGGQTEAFF. The CDR3 nucleotides are TGTGCCAGCAGCTTTCTCGGGGGGCAAACTGAAGCTTTCTTT.

V gene TRBV29-1 combines with J gene TRBJ1-1; TRBD1 might be the D (5 bases). Germline V gene sequence: CDR1 SQVTM, CDR2 ANQGSEA. This CDR3 spans 14 amino acids. The V end lost 7 bases, the J end lost 7 bases, and 22 bases lay between the germline ends. DNA for the CDR3: TGCAGCGCTACCAACCAGGGTGGTAGGATTGAAGCTTTCTTT. Translating gives CSATNQGGRIEAFF.

The chain joins TRBV5-1 to TRBJ1-4, with a tentative D call TRBD1 (6 bases). The germline V and J ends were trimmed by 3 bases and 4 bases, with 13 bases remaining between them. CDR3 length: 15 amino acids. Germline lookup yields CDR1 SGHRS and CDR2 YFSETQ. The CDR3 is CASSSTGRLNEKLFF. The CDR3 DNA reads as TGCGCCAGCAGCTCTACAGGGCGCCTTAATGAAAAACTGTTTTTT.

The chain employs TRBV28 and TRBJ1-2, with 7 bases identical to TRBD1. The CDR3 is 15 residues long. The V and J ends lost 1 base and 5 bases, in that order; junction bases with no gene match: 7. Looked up from germline, CDR1 is MDHEN and CDR2 is SYDVKM. Here the CDR3 reads CASSLYDRDGYGYTF. CDR3 in DNA: TGTGCCAGCAGTTTATATGACAGGGATGGGTATGGCTACACCTTC.

The chain carries TRBV5-1 and TRBJ2-6; 10 bases fit TRBD1. Germline-derived CDR1 and CDR2 are SGHRS and YFSETQ. The CDR3 runs 17 residues. V gave up 0 bases and J gave up 0 bases; unmatched junction bases: 0. CDR3 DNA sequence: TGCGCCAGCAGCTTGGGGGACAGGGGCTCTGGGGCCAACGTCCTGACTTTC. This sequence encodes CASSLGDRGSGANVLTF.

This clone was observed once. The gene calls are TRBV9 and TRBJ2-7; 7 bases map to TRBD1. In germline, CDR1 is SGDLS, CDR2 YYNGEE. The CDR3 is 14 amino acids. Unmatched junction bases numbered 7, after V lost 4 bases and J lost 3 bases. CDR3 bases: TGTGCCAGCAGCCCACGGGACAGCCACTACGAGCAGTACTTC. Its translation: CASSPRDSHYEQYF.